The 16 T cell receptor beta chains below come from one sample, sequenced in a study of T cell responses to AZD1222 COVID-19 vaccine. Some clones are missing from TCRdb's copy, which holds only in-frame ones; the method was immunoSEQ multiplex PCR. The sample yields 200,000 to 250,000 clones, 85% to 95% seen once. Sequencing used peripheral blood, obtained on day 0 of MenACWY control vaccination. The receptors come from an adult in good health.

J is TRBJ1-5 and V is TRBV14, with TRBD1 as a possible D gene (5 bases). The CDR3 sequence is 15 residues long. Germline V gene sequence: CDR1 SGHDN, CDR2 FVKESK. Trimming stripped 1 base from V and 3 bases from J, with 10 bases between. This CDR3 reads CASSQGSGINQPQHF. CDR3 DNA: TGTGCCAGCAGCCAAGGTTCAGGGATCAATCAGCCCCAGCATTTT.

This clone has more than one count but fewer than ten. The chain links TRBV28 to TRBJ1-5; 9 nucleotides line up with TRBD1. The CDR3 length is 18 residues. Germline V gives CDR1 MDHEN, CDR2 SYDVKM. J gave up 6 bases and V 3 bases, and 15 bases lay outside the gene matches. The CDR3 loop is CASSLGSGQGILGQPQHF. DNA of the CDR3: TGTGCCAGCAGTTTGGGTTCGGGACAGGGTATACTGGGTCAGCCCCAGCATTTT.

V gene TRBV7-3 combines with J gene TRBJ1-2; D remains ambiguous. The CDR3 length is 13 residues. V shed 4 bases and J shed 4 bases, with 10 bases lying between them. CDR1 SGHTA and CDR2 FQGTGA come from the germline V gene. The CDR3 here is CASSSPNSYGYTF. CDR3 bases: TGTGCCAGCAGCTCGCCTAACAGCTATGGCTACACCTTC.

The CDR3 here is CASSLGTGTDTQYF. CDR3 sequence (DNA): TGTGCCAGCAGCCTAGGGACAGGCACAGATACGCAGTATTTT. V usage is TRBV3-1 (or the pseudogene TRBV3-2) and J usage is TRBJ2-3, with 7 bases aligning to TRBD1. J gave up 1 base and V 4 bases, and 2 bases lay outside the gene matches. The germline CDR1 and CDR2 sequences are LGHDT and YNNKEL (reference sequence). The CDR3 is 14 amino acids.

The CDR3 region has the DNA TGTGCCAGCACCCGGGTGAAACAGGGTAGCAATCAGCCCCAGCATTTT. Translating gives CASTRVKQGSNQPQHF. The chain is built from TRBV28 and TRBJ1-5, with a possible D match to TRBD1 (6 bases). The CDR3 sequence is 16 residues long. Trimming pared 7 bases from V and 0 bases from J, leaving 16 bases between. Germline CDR1 MDHEN, CDR2 SYDVKM.

V is TRBV18 and J is TRBJ2-5; TRBD1 agrees at 11 bases. Germline loops: CDR1 KGHSH, CDR2 LQKENI. V dropped 6 bases and J dropped 4; count of bases not matched to a gene: 7. The CDR3 consists of 15 residues. This CDR3 is CASSLRTGGGETQYF. CDR3 sequence (DNA): TGTGCCAGCTCCCTCAGGACAGGGGGCGGAGAGACCCAGTACTTC.

This chain uses TRBV28 with TRBJ1-3, with unresolved D. Trimming pared 2 bases from V and 3 bases from J, leaving 2 bases between. CDR3 size: 12 residues. Germline V gene sequence: CDR1 MDHEN, CDR2 SYDVKM. CDR3 region: CASSLIGNTIYF. CDR3 DNA: TGTGCCAGCAGTTTAATTGGAAACACCATATATTTT.

V is TRBV6-4 and J is TRBJ1-5; D gene unclear. The CDR3 contains 14 residues. Germline CDR1 MRHNA, CDR2 SNTAGT. Trimming removed 7 bases at V and 0 bases at J, with 10 bases between. The chain's CDR3 is CASTTNYSNQPQHF. The DNA of the CDR3 is TGTGCCAGCACTACAAACTATAGCAATCAGCCCCAGCATTTT.

The V gene is TRBV15, the J gene TRBJ2-5; D unclear. V lost 0 bases, J lost 7 bases, and 9 bases lay in between. The germline gives CDR1 LNHNV, CDR2 YYDKDF (reference sequence). The CDR3 totals 13 residues. The CDR3 DNA is TGTGCCACCAGCAGAGATGAGCTAGGGACCCAGTACTTC. It codes for CATSRDELGTQYF.

The chain combines TRBV12-3 or TRBV12-4 with TRBJ2-1, with D hard to call. V shed 5 bases and J shed 10 bases, with 12 bases lying between them. CDR3 length equals 12 residues. CDR3 coding DNA: TGTGCCAGCAGTCAACTATGGGGAGAGCAGTTCTTC. Translation: CASSQLWGEQFF.

J is TRBJ2-7 and V is TRBV3-1 (or the pseudogene TRBV3-2), with TRBD1 matching over 7 bases. Unmatched junction bases numbered 9, after V lost 3 bases and J lost 7 bases. The CDR3 contains 14 residues. CDR1 is LGHDT, CDR2 YNNKEL, per germline (reference sequence). The CDR3 DNA sequence: TGTGCCAGCAGCCAGCGATCCCGGGACAGAGAGCAGTACTTC. The encoded protein is CASSQRSRDREQYF.

A single count supports this clone. The chain uses TRBV5-1 and TRBJ1-2; D is undetermined. This CDR3 comprises 13 residues. CDR1 and CDR2 (germline): SGHRS, YFSETQ. Trimming took off 0 bases at V and 4 bases at J, with 7 bases between the two ends. CDR3 bases: TGCGCCAGCAGCTTGGAACACAGCTATGGCTACACCTTC. It translates to CASSLEHSYGYTF.

The chain has TRBV6-1 and TRBJ1-3, with D possibly being TRBD1 (6 bases). This CDR3 is built from 17 residues. V lost 3 bases and J 0 bases, leaving 15 bases between the germline ends. Germline values: CDR1 MNHNS, CDR2 SASEGT. The CDR3 DNA is TGTGCCAGCAGTGACCGGACAGCAAGTTACTCTGGAAACACCATATATTTT. It translates to CASSDRTASYSGNTIYF.

V is TRBV28 and J is TRBJ1-5; a possible D gene is TRBD1 (6 bases). Trimming stripped 2 bases from V and 1 base from J, with 9 bases between. The CDR3 loop spans 15 amino acids. Germline V lookup: CDR1 MDHEN, CDR2 SYDVKM. The CDR3: CASSLRGWSNQPQHF. DNA for the CDR3: TGTGCCAGCAGTTTAAGGGGGTGGAGCAATCAGCCCCAGCATTTT.

This chain links TRBV7-9 with TRBJ1-1; 8 positions match TRBD1. The CDR3 length is 16 residues. Germline CDR1 and CDR2: SEHNR and FQNEAQ (reference sequence). J lost 0 bases, V lost 5 bases, and 8 bases had no gene match. This CDR3 is CASSVWTGLVNTEAFF. The CDR3, as DNA: TGTGCCAGCAGCGTCTGGACAGGGTTGGTGAACACTGAAGCTTTCTTT.

The chain is built from TRBV28 and TRBJ1-6; weak D call: TRBD1 (5 bases). In germline, CDR1 is MDHEN, CDR2 SYDVKM. The CDR3 totals 15 residues. V lost 6 bases, J lost 4 bases, and 13 bases lay in between. Here the CDR3 DNA reads TGTGCCAGCAGAGGAGGGGTAGCATATAATTCACCCCTCCACTTT. Translated: CASRGGVAYNSPLHF.